The sequence of this T cell receptor beta chain was determined in a study of blood T cell repertoires in COVID-19. Self-reported history from a screening survey and questionnaire set each donor's cohort. In the source study's methods: Reference gene primer amplification gave nucleated cell count estimates. Measured with immunoSEQ multiplex PCR; TCRdb has only the in-frame clones, and not every one. V and J calls and clone size are copied from that table; D and trimming were computed from the DNA. The sample carries about 300,000 clones, approximately 90% recorded once. This clone was detected only once. CDR1 is MNHEY, CDR2 SVGAGI, per germline. CDR3 length: 15 residues. With 8 bases clipped from V and 5 bases from J, the junction kept 7 bases outside the gene matches.

The chain joins TRBV6-5 to TRBJ2-1; the match to TRBD2 covers 12 bases. The specimen sequenced was PBMCs or T cells enriched from blood (not recorded which). The receptor comes from a woman between 25 and 40 years old who had recovered from COVID-19. The CDR3, as DNA: TGTGCCAGCCGGCGACTAGCGGGAGAGGACAATGAGCAGTTCTTC. Translated: CASRRLAGEDNEQFF.